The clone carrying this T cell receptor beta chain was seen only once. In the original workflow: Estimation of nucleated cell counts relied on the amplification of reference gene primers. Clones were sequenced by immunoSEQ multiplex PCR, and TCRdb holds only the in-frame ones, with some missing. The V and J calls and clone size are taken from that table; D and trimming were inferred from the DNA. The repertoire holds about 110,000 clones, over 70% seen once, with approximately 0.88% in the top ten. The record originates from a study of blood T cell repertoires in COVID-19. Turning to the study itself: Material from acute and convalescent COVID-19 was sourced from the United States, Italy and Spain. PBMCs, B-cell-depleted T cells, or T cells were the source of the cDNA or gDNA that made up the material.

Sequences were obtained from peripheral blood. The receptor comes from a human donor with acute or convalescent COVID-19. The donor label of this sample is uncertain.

CDR3 DNA sequence: TGTGCCATCAGGCAGGGCTCCTACAATGAGCAGTTCTTC. This encodes CAIRQGSYNEQFF. The chain has TRBV10-3 and TRBJ2-1; D perhaps matches TRBD1 (5 bases). CDR1 and CDR2 (germline): ENHRY, SYGVKD. The length of the CDR3 is 13 residues. Trimming stripped 6 bases from V and 0 bases from J, with 6 bases between.